Below, 28 T cell receptor beta chains from the same sample are listed, as sequenced in a study of blood T cell repertoires in COVID-19. Data came from immunoSEQ multiplex PCR; TCRdb stores just in-frame clones and leaves some out. This table has a few hundred thousand clones, 65% to 85% appearing once. The source material was PBMCs or T cells enriched from blood (not recorded which). All receptors come from a man aged 25-45 years with acute COVID-19.

The chain couples TRBV7-3 to TRBJ1-1, with TRBD1 identical over 9 bases. There are 14 residues in the CDR3. V gave up 5 bases and J gave up 4 bases; unmatched junction bases: 5. CDR1 and CDR2 (germline): SGHTA, FQGTGA. The CDR3, as DNA: TGTGCCAGCAGCCTACAGGGGGCGGGCACTGAAGCTTTCTTT. Translating gives CASSLQGAGTEAFF.

This clone has ten or more counts. V is TRBV7-9 and J is TRBJ1-4, with 7 positions matching TRBD1. Germline loops: CDR1 SEHNR, CDR2 FQNEAQ (reference sequence). The CDR3 runs 18 residues. V lost 4 bases to trimming and J lost 1 base; unmatched junction nucleotides: 12. Written as DNA, the CDR3 is TGTGCCAGCAGCTCGGGACAGAATGCGGGTGGAACTAATGAAAAACTGTTTTTT. Protein sequence: CASSSGQNAGGTNEKLFF.

J is TRBJ2-3 and V is TRBV19; 9 bases are shared with TRBD1. The junction had 8 bases not matched to a gene; V was cut back by 7 bases and J by 3 bases. CDR1 is LNHDA, CDR2 SQIVND, per germline (reference sequence). The CDR3 has 15 residues. DNA of the CDR3: TGTGCCAGTACCAGGACAGGGGCGGGAACAGATACGCAGTATTTT. This sequence encodes CASTRTGAGTDTQYF. Together with reference TRBV19 and TRBJ2-3, the CDR3 gives the full variable domain: DGGITQSPKYLFRKEGQNVTLSCEQNLNHDAMYWYRQDPGQGLRLIYYSQIVNDFQKGDIAEGYSVSREKKESFPLTVTSAQKNPTAFYLCASTRTGAGTDTQYFGPGTRLTVL.

The chain carries TRBV19 and TRBJ1-2, with 7 bases lining up with TRBD1. The J segment lost 3 bases and the V segment lost 4 bases, leaving 8 bases of the junction unmatched. The CDR3 spans 15 residues. The germline CDR1 and CDR2 sequences are LNHDA and SQIVND (reference sequence). The CDR3 is CASSTYRGGHYGYTF. In DNA form, the CDR3 reads TGTGCCAGTAGTACCTACAGGGGTGGGCACTATGGCTACACCTTC.

The V and J genes are TRBV6-5 and TRBJ2-3, with 9 bases aligning to TRBD1. The ends lost 7 bases at V and 3 bases at J; junction bases unmatched: 2. This CDR3 is built from 13 residues. The V gene's germline CDR1 is MNHEY and CDR2 SVGAGI. The chain's CDR3 is CASKQGATDTQYF. The CDR3 DNA reads TGTGCCAGCAAACAGGGGGCTACAGATACGCAGTATTTT.

The CDR3 DNA reads TGCAGCGTAACCGGGACAGCTAACTATGGCTACACCTTC. Translated: CSVTGTANYGYTF. The chain carries TRBV29-1 and TRBJ1-2, with 7 bases matching TRBD1. In germline, CDR1 is SQVTM, CDR2 ANQGSEA. Trimming took 6 bases from V and 0 from J; bases not matched to a gene: 4. The length of the CDR3 is 13 residues. The full variable domain, with the rest looked up from reference TRBV29-1 and TRBJ1-2, is SAVISQKPSRDICQRGTSLTIQCQVDSQVTMMFWYRQQPGQSLTLIATANQGSEATYESGFVIDKFPISRPNLTFSTLTVSNMSPEDSSIYLCSVTGTANYGYTFGSGTRLTVV.

CDR3: CASSSTGTSFEQYF. The DNA for the CDR3 is TGTGCCAGCAGCTCGACCGGGACTAGCTTCGAGCAGTACTTC. This chain uses TRBV11-2 with TRBJ2-7; 9 bases line up with TRBD2. CDR1 is SGHAT, CDR2 FQNNGV, per germline. The CDR3 is 14 residues long. Losses at the gene ends were 4 bases for V and 6 bases for J; bases not matched to a gene: 7.

This clone came up once. The V call is TRBV5-1, the J call TRBJ2-1; 9 nucleotides match TRBD1. V shed 3 bases and J 9 bases; nucleotides not matched to a gene: 7. Germline-derived CDR1 and CDR2 are SGHRS and YFSETQ. The CDR3 sequence is 14 residues long. The CDR3 sequence: CASSWGTGTGEQFF. The CDR3 coding sequence is TGCGCCAGCAGCTGGGGGACAGGGACGGGTGAGCAGTTCTTC.

This chain connects TRBV12-5 to TRBJ2-7; TRBD1 agrees at 9 bases. The CDR3 has 13 amino acids. Germline assignment: CDR1 LGHNT and CDR2 FRNRAP. V was clipped by 7 bases and J by 3 bases; unmatched bases: 4. CDR3 coding DNA: TGTGCTAGTGCCCGGGACAGGGACTACGAGCAGTACTTC. It is translated as CASARDRDYEQYF.

The chain couples TRBV5-5 to TRBJ2-7; 7 bases are a match to TRBD2. After removal of 2 bases from V and 3 bases from J, the junction contained 8 bases not matched to a gene. The CDR3 runs 15 residues. Per germline, CDR1 SGHKS and CDR2 YYEKEE (reference sequence). The CDR3 loop reads CASSLQIGLVYEQYF. In nucleotides, the CDR3 is TGTGCCAGCAGCTTACAGATTGGACTAGTCTACGAGCAGTACTTC. Full variable domain (remainder filled in from reference TRBV5-5 and TRBJ2-7): DAGVTQSPTHLIKTRGQQVTLRCSPISGHKSVSWYQQVLGQGPQFIFQYYEKEERGRGNFPDRFSARQFPNYSSELNVNALLLGDSALYLCASSLQIGLVYEQYFGPGTRLTVT.

The rearrangement links TRBV19 to TRBJ2-2; 12 bases agree with TRBD2. Germline CDR1 is LNHDA and CDR2 is SQIVND (reference sequence). With V trimmed by 5 bases and J by 2 bases, 3 bases remained unmatched. The CDR3 is made up of 16 amino acids. CDR3 nucleotide sequence: TGTGCCAGTAGTCCTAGCGGGGGGGCAAACACCGGGGAGCTGTTTTTT. This translates into CASSPSGGANTGELFF.

The V gene is TRBV5-1, the J gene TRBJ2-1; 11 bases are shared with TRBD2. Germline V CDR1 and CDR2: SGHRS, YFSETQ. This CDR3 spans 17 amino acids. After removal of 2 bases from V and 4 bases from J, the junction contained 8 bases not matched to a gene. DNA for the CDR3: TGCGCCAGCAGCTTCCAACCGGGACTAGCGGCTTACAATGAGCAGTTCTTC. Its translation: CASSFQPGLAAYNEQFF.

This clone appeared a single time. The chain has TRBV11-2 and TRBJ1-4; D gene ambiguous. V was trimmed by 5 bases and J by 7 bases, leaving 5 bases between them. In germline, CDR1 is SGHAT, CDR2 FQNNGV. This CDR3 comprises 11 residues. The CDR3 nucleotides are TGTGCCAGCAGCCCCGGTGAAAAACTGTTTTTT. This translates into CASSPGEKLFF.

In DNA, the CDR3 is TGCGCCAGCAGCTTGGTAGCGGGGCATGATGTGACCCAGTACTTC. Translation: CASSLVAGHDVTQYF. This sequence joins TRBV5-1 and TRBJ2-5, with 8 bases that match TRBD2. Germline-derived CDR1 and CDR2 are SGHRS and YFSETQ. V was clipped by 0 bases and J by 7 bases; unmatched bases: 8. The CDR3 has 15 amino acids.

The rearrangement uses TRBV6-5 and TRBJ1-6, with 10 bases identical to TRBD1. V was pared by 10 bases and J by 0 bases, with 3 bases of the junction left unmatched. The germline V gene encodes CDR1 MNHEY and CDR2 SVGAGI. The CDR3 extends over 15 amino acids. CDR3 sequence: CATRQGASYNSPLHF. The CDR3 coding sequence is TGTGCCACCCGACAGGGGGCCTCCTATAATTCACCCCTCCACTTT.

A few counts support this clone. The J gene is TRBJ2-5, the V gene TRBV6-1; TRBD2 matches at 9 bases. CDR1 is MNHNS, CDR2 SASEGT, per germline. CDR3 length equals 16 residues. Trimming took 1 base from V and 1 from J; bases not matched to a gene: 4. The CDR3 here is CASSEVLTSGQETQYF. In nucleotides, the CDR3 is TGTGCCAGCAGTGAAGTGCTGACTAGCGGCCAAGAGACCCAGTACTTC.

This chain joins TRBV9 and TRBJ2-1, with D possibly TRBD2 on 5 matching bases. CDR1 SGDLS and CDR2 YYNGEE come from the germline V gene. CDR3 length equals 14 residues. V was pared by 0 bases and J by 6 bases, with 10 bases between. In DNA, the CDR3 is TGTGCCAGCAGCGTAGGGACTCGCCCCAATGAGCAGTTCTTC. Its protein is CASSVGTRPNEQFF.

The V call is TRBV10-2, the J call TRBJ1-1; perhaps TRBD1 as D (5 bases). The CDR3 loop spans 13 amino acids. Trimming pared 6 bases from V and 5 bases from J, leaving 13 bases between. Looked up from germline, CDR1 is WSHSY and CDR2 is SAAADI. CDR3 nucleotides: TGCGCCAGCAGGGGGGACTCTGGGACTGAAGCTTTCTTT. Protein: CASRGDSGTEAFF.

The V and J genes are TRBV4-1 and TRBJ1-4, with TRBD1 matching 8 bases. Germline V lookup: CDR1 MGHRA, CDR2 YSYEKL. The CDR3 has 15 amino acids. V trimming: 1 base; J trimming: 6 bases; junction bases outside the gene matches: 4. CDR3 in amino acids: CASSQGAGGDEKLFF. The CDR3 nucleotides are TGCGCCAGCAGCCAAGGGGCAGGGGGCGATGAAAAACTGTTTTTT.

The CDR3 protein is CASSGGRGTGELFF. CDR3 nucleotide sequence: TGTGCCAGTAGCGGGGGTAGAGGCACCGGGGAGCTGTTTTTT. The gene calls are TRBV19 and TRBJ2-2; D may be TRBD2 (6 bases). Trimming stripped 6 bases from V and 4 bases from J, with 12 bases between. The CDR3 is made up of 14 amino acids. The germline CDR1 and CDR2 sequences are LNHDA and SQIVND (reference sequence).

The chain recombines TRBV2 with TRBJ2-3; D is uncertain. The germline V gene encodes CDR1 SNHLY and CDR2 FYNNEI. V was pared by 7 bases and J by 2 bases, with 10 bases between. There are 13 residues in the CDR3. The CDR3 region has the DNA TGTGCCAGCATCATGGCCCTCACAGATACGCAGTATTTT. Encoded protein: CASIMALTDTQYF.

In its sample, this clone was seen once. The gene calls are TRBV5-1 and TRBJ2-7; no clear D. Germline CDR1 and CDR2: SGHRS and YFSETQ. V shed 0 bases and J shed 2 bases, with 12 bases lying between them. The CDR3 extends over 15 amino acids. The chain's CDR3 is CASSLAGSPPYEQYF. CDR3 coding DNA: TGCGCCAGCAGCTTGGCCGGTAGCCCTCCCTACGAGCAGTACTTC.

The chain employs TRBV7-2 and TRBJ1-2, with 7 bases matching TRBD1. CDR3 length: 15 amino acids. Germline CDR1 is SGHTA and CDR2 is FQGNSA. After removal of 4 bases from V and 4 bases from J, the junction contained 9 bases not matched to a gene. The CDR3 region is CASSSGSGTVYGYTF. CDR3 in DNA: TGTGCCAGCAGCTCAGGATCCGGGACAGTCTATGGCTACACCTTC. Using reference TRBV7-2 and TRBJ1-2 for the parts outside the CDR3, the full variable domain is GAGVSQSPSNKVTEKGKDVELRCDPISGHTALYWYRQSLGQGLEFLIYFQGNSAPDKSGLPSDRFSAERTGGSVSTLTIQRTQQEDSAVYLCASSSGSGTVYGYTFGSGTRLTVV.

The chain couples TRBV13 to TRBJ2-5; D gene unclear. Looked up from germline, CDR1 is PRHDT and CDR2 is FYEKMQ (reference sequence). This CDR3 has 15 amino acids. V lost 5 bases and J 3 bases, leaving 16 bases between the germline ends. The CDR3: CASSPGLSPKETQYF. For the CDR3, the DNA is TGTGCCAGCAGCCCTGGGCTCTCGCCCAAAGAGACCCAGTACTTC.

This clone was observed once. The CDR3 bases are TGTGCCAGCTCATCTGAAGCGACAGGTCAAGAGACCCAGTACTTC. Amino acid sequence: CASSSEATGQETQYF. The chain recombines TRBV18 with TRBJ2-5, with D possibly TRBD1 on 6 matching bases. Trimming cost V 5 bases and J 2 bases, with 15 bases left between them. This CDR3 has 15 residues. Per germline, CDR1 KGHSH and CDR2 LQKENI.

The chain links TRBV11-2 to TRBJ2-5, with D maybe TRBD2 (6 bases). CDR1 is SGHAT and CDR2 is FQNNGV in the germline V gene. V shed 5 bases and J shed 5 bases, with 18 bases lying between them. CDR3 length: 15 amino acids. The chain's CDR3 is CASSSKASRGETQYF. DNA for the CDR3: TGTGCCAGCAGCAGTAAGGCCTCTCGGGGGGAGACCCAGTACTTC.

This chain uses TRBV3-1 (or the pseudogene TRBV3-2) with TRBJ1-2; D is possibly TRBD1 (6 bases). V lost 3 bases to trimming and J lost 6 bases, with 11 bases between them. The CDR3 extends over 13 amino acids. CDR1 is LGHDT, CDR2 YNNKEL, per germline (reference sequence). CDR3 coding DNA: TGTGCCAGCAGCCAGCAATACAGGGATGGCTACACCTTC. Protein product: CASSQQYRDGYTF.

The chain uses TRBV27 and TRBJ1-1; no clear D. Trimming removed 6 bases at V and 3 bases at J, with 11 bases between. Germline CDR1 reads MNHEY; CDR2 reads SMNVEV (reference sequence). The CDR3 runs to 13 residues. CDR3 sequence reads: CASRQYSDTEAFF. The CDR3 coding sequence is TGTGCCAGCAGACAGTACTCAGACACTGAAGCTTTCTTT.